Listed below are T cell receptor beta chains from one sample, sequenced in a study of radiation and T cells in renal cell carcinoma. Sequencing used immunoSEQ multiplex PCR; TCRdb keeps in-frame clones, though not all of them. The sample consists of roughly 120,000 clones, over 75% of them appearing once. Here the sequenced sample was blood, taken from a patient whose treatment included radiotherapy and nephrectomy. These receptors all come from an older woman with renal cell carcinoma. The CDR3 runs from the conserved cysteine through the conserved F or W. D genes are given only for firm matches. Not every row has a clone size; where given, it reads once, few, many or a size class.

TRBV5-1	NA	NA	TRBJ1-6	CASSLEPGTANSPLHF	TGCGCCAGCAGCTTGGAACCGGGGACGGCTAATTCACCCCTCCACTTT
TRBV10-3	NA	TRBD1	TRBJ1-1	CAIKRTGGAGGNTEAFF	TGTGCCATCAAAAGGACGGGTGGGGCAGGGGGGAACACTGAAGCTTTCTTT
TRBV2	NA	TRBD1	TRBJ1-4	CASSVFQPGQVTTNEKLFF	TGTGCCAGCAGTGTATTCCAGCCGGGACAGGTGACAACTAATGAAAAACTGTTTTTT
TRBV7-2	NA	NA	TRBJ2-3	CASSSPRTVDTQYF	TGTGCCAGCAGCTCGCCCCGGACAGTGGATACGCAGTATTTT
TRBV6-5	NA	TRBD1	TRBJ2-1	CASSRQGRIDNEQFF	TGTGCCAGCAGCCGACAGGGTCGGATAGACAATGAGCAGTTCTTC
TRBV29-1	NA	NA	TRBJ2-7	CSVLVSYEQYF	TGCAGCGTCCTAGTTTCCTACGAGCAGTACTTC
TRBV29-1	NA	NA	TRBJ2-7	CSFTGNSYEQYF	TGCAGCTTCACAGGGAACTCCTACGAGCAGTACTTC
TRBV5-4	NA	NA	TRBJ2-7	CASSPAEFSYEQYF	TGTGCCAGCAGCCCGGCGGAGTTTTCCTACGAGCAGTACTTC
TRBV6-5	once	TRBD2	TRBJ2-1	CASSPLAGTGNEQFF	TGTGCCAGCAGTCCCCTAGCGGGCACGGGTAATGAGCAGTTCTTC
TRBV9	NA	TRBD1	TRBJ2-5	CASSVDRGQETQYF	TGTGCCAGCAGCGTAGACAGGGGCCAAGAGACCCAGTACTTC
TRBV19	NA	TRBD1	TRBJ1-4	CASSTDRGTNEKLFF	TGTGCCAGTAGTACCGACAGGGGAACTAATGAAAAACTGTTTTTT
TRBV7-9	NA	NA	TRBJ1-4	CASSPWDGEKLFF	TGTGCCAGCAGCCCCTGGGACGGTGAAAAACTGTTTTTT
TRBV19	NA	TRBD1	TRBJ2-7	CASSPAPTGAPYEQYF	TGTGCCAGTAGTCCCGCGCCGACAGGGGCCCCCTACGAGCAGTACTTC
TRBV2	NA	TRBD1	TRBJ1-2	CASSEGPGQGFGYTF	TGTGCCAGCAGTGAAGGGCCGGGACAGGGATTTGGCTACACCTTC
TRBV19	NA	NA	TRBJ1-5	CASSINQGFQPQHF	TGTGCCAGTAGTATTAATCAGGGTTTCCAGCCCCAGCATTTT
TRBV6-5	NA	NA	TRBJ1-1	CASSYVGEAFF	TGTGCCAGCAGTTATGTGGGGGAAGCTTTCTTT
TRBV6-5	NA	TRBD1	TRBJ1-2	CASRDRVSGYTF	TGTGCCAGCAGGGACAGGGTATCCGGCTACACCTTC
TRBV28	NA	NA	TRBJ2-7	CASSLNRGAQYF	TGTGCCAGCAGTTTAAATCGGGGTGCGCAGTACTTC
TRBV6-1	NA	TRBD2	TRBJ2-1	CASSVGTNVNEQFF	TGTGCCAGCAGTGTCGGGACTAACGTCAATGAGCAGTTCTTC
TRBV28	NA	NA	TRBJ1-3	CASSLFRDPGNTIYF	TGTGCCAGCAGCCTCTTCCGGGACCCAGGAAACACCATATATTTT
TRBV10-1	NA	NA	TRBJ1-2	CASSESTGYGYTF	TGCGCCAGCAGTGAGTCGACAGGCTATGGCTACACCTTC
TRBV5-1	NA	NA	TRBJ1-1	CASSRYGDTEAFF	TGCGCCAGCAGCCGCTACGGGGACACTGAAGCTTTCTTT
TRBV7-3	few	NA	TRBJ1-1	CASSGGSGTEAFF	TGTGCCAGCAGCGGAGGCTCCGGCACTGAAGCTTTCTTT
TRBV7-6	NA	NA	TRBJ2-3	CASSLVHSSTDTQYF	TGTGCCAGCAGCTTAGTGCACTCCAGCACAGATACGCAGTATTTT